This TCR beta chain was sequenced for a study of radiotherapy plus CTLA-4 blockade in lung cancer. The repertoire was sequenced with immunoSEQ multiplex PCR; TCRdb's copy has only in-frame clones and lacks some. This table holds some 110,000 clones, around 84% found once. CDR1 and CDR2 (germline): SGHKS, YYEKEE (reference sequence). With V trimmed by 2 bases and J by 0 bases, 16 bases remained unmatched. The CDR3 runs 20 residues. The TCR originated in a human donor with non-small cell lung cancer that progressed on radiotherapy plus ipilimumab. Some clones in this sample may be carry-over from other donors' samples. This sequence joins TRBV5-5 and TRBJ1-5; 8 positions agree with TRBD1. Sequencing used peripheral blood, obtained from a patient treated with radiotherapy plus ipilimumab. CDR3 region: CASSFPATGAFSISNQPQHF. CDR3 DNA: TGTGCCAGCAGCTTTCCCGCGACAGGGGCGTTTTCTATTAGCAATCAGCCCCAGCATTTT.